This T cell receptor beta chain originates from a study of control samples from healthy donors and cancer patients (TCRdb year 2020). V lost 6 bases and J lost 1 base; the stretch between them is 12 bases long. The CDR3, cysteine through phenylalanine, is 14 amino acids long. Only the CDR3 DNA stays, 42 bases, in frame from base 1. CDR1 is given as LNHDA and CDR2 as SQIVND, both from the germline V gene (reference sequence). A note on this clone: Which antigen it targets is not known. No base quality values were provided; no much bigger clone lies one nucleotide off.

The receptor library was made with the immunoSEQ multiplex PCR assay. The table comes from immuneACCESS by way of TCRdb, which keeps in-frame sequences with V and J called. Part of the clones is missing from these tables; in studies checked, under half for an unresolved V gene and the rest for unknown reasons. This sample is represented by around 180,000 clones; approximately 86% of them were singletons. 4.9% of the sample rests with the top ten. The receptor was derived from a woman aged 25 to 39 in good health. The rearrangement combines TRBV19 with TRBJ1-2, with a weak D call of TRBD1 (6 bases match). Sequencing input: blood. In nucleotides, the sequence is TGTGCCAGTAGGGATCGGGACATTAACTATGGCTACACCTTC. The resulting protein is CASRDRDINYGYTF. The full variable domain, with segments outside the CDR3 supplied by the reference TRBV19 and TRBJ1-2 proteins, appears as DGGITQSPKYLFRKEGQNVTLSCEQNLNHDAMYWYRQDPGQGLRLIYYSQIVNDFQKGDIAEGYSVSREKKESFPLTVTSAQKNPTAFYLCASRDRDINYGYTFGSGTRLTVV.